This T cell receptor (beta chain) comes out of a study of blood T cell repertoires in COVID-19. The wider study: The origin of the acute and convalescent COVID-19 samples was the United States, Italy and Spain. From T cells, B-cell-depleted T cells, or PBMCs came the material, which was cDNA or gDNA.

In the original analysis: Using reference gene primer amplification, nucleated cell counts were estimated. Method: immunoSEQ multiplex PCR; TCRdb's copy keeps in-frame clones and lacks some. V, J and clone size were drawn from that table, and D and trimming were deduced from the DNA. This sample has roughly 170,000 clones, with 82% found just once. The CDR3 totals 18 residues. The V gene lost 5 bases and the J gene lost 0 bases, with 17 bases spanning the gap. Germline V gives CDR1 SGHNT, CDR2 YENEEA. The chain links TRBV11-3 to TRBJ2-6, with D possibly matching TRBD1 (6 bases). Sequenced material: PBMCs or T cells enriched from blood (not recorded which). The sequence was obtained from a man aged 60-69 years who had recovered from COVID-19. Written as DNA, the CDR3 is TGTGCCAGCAGCCCGATACCTTGGGGGCTCTCTGGGGCCAACGTCCTGACTTTC. Its protein product is CASSPIPWGLSGANVLTF.